The entry below gives a single T cell receptor (beta chain) sequence along with its context. The sample carries other DNA sequences with the same CDR3. This specimen belongs to a study of blood T cell repertoires in COVID-19. Background on the study: COVID-19 samples from acute and convalescent phases originated in the United States, Italy and Spain. PBMCs, B-cell-depleted T cells, or T cells were the source of the cDNA or gDNA that made up the material.

Trimming took off 5 bases at V and 0 bases at J, with 8 bases between the two ends. The CDR3 is 14 amino acids. CDR1 is SGHNT, CDR2 YENEEA, per germline. Methods used by the authors: Counts of nucleated cells, estimated from reference gene primer amplification, were obtained. Repertoires were generated with immunoSEQ multiplex PCR, while TCRdb's copy carries only in-frame clones and drops some. V and J calls and clone size come straight from that table; D and trimming were deduced from the DNA. This sample yields about 250,000 clones, of which roughly 80% are seen a single time; approximately 8% belongs to the top ten.

Sequenced: peripheral blood. This receptor was taken from a woman older than 75 with acute or convalescent COVID-19. The chain links TRBV11-3 to TRBJ2-1; D gene ambiguous. The CDR3 coding sequence is TGTGCCAGCAGCCTTGATAGCTCCTACAATGAGCAGTTCTTC. Its translation is CASSLDSSYNEQFF.